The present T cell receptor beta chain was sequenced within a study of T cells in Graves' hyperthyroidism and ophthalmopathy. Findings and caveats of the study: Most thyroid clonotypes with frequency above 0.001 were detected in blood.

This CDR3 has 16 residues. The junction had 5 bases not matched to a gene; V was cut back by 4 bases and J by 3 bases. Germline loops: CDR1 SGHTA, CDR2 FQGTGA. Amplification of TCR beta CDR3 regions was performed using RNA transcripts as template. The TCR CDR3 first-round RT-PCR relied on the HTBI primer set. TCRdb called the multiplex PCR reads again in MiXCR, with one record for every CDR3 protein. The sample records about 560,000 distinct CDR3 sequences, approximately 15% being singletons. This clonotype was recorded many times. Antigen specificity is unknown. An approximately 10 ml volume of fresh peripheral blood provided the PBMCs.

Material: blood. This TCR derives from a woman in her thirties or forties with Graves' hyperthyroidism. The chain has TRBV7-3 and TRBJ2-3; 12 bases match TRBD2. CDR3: CASSSLAGGPTDTQYF. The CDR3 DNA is TGTGCCAGCAGCTCGCTAGCGGGAGGGCCAACAGATACGCAGTATTTT.